This TCR beta chain was found in a study of identical twins. Study outcomes and limitations: A partial confounding effect on zero-insertion analyses could come from invariant MAIT and iNKT cells. Twins' surplus sharing was weaker for beta out-of-frame sequences.

To note about this clonotype: The antigen remains unidentified.

A universal primer site was incorporated via template switching, and the cDNA contained unique molecular identifiers. In TCRdb, the 5' RACE reads were re-called with MiXCR into one record per CDR3 protein. The repertoire has 450,000 or so distinct CDR3 sequences, 14% of them found once; the top ten carry approximately 0.52%. CDR3 length: 13 amino acids. Trimming at V came to 3 bases and at J to 7 bases, leaving 5 bases not matched to a gene. CDR1 SNHLY and CDR2 FYNNEI come from the germline V gene. This sample also belongs to another study, concerning yellow fever vaccine responses in identical twins. That report notes: Twins' vaccine T cell response reportedly seemed partly convergent, partly personalized.

Specimen: CD4+ T cells sorted from blood. The TCR sequence derives from a woman between 18 and 30 years old in good health. V is TRBV2 and J is TRBJ2-5; 7 bases are shared with TRBD2. The CDR3 DNA sequence: TGTGCCAGCAGTGATACGGGGGGTGTGACCCAGTACTTC. It is translated as CASSDTGGVTQYF.